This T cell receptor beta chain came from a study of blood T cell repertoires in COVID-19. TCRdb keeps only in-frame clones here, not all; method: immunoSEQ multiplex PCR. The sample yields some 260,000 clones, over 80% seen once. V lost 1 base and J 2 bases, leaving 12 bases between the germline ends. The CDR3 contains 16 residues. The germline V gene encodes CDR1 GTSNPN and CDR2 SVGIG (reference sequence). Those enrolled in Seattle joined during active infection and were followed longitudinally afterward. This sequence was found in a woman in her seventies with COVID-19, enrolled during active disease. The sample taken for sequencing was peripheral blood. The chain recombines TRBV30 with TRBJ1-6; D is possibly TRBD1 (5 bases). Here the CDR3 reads CAWSGGGGTYNSPLHF. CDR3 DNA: TGTGCCTGGAGTGGGGGGGGAGGCACCTATAATTCACCCCTCCACTTT.